This is a list of T cell receptor beta chains from one sample in a study of blood T cell repertoires in COVID-19. The repertoire was sequenced with immunoSEQ multiplex PCR; TCRdb's copy has only in-frame clones and lacks some. Of under 80,000 clones in the sample, approximately 86% were seen once. The sequenced sample consisted of peripheral blood. The receptors originated from a man aged 65 to 79 with acute or convalescent COVID-19. CDR3s include the opening cysteine and the closing phenylalanine or tryptophan. A D gene is named only where the DNA matches it firmly. Some rows mark clone size as missing; the rest say once, few, many or name a class of expanded clone.

J gene: TRBJ2-5
clone size: NA
D gene: NA
V gene: TRBV4-1
CDR3 protein: CASSQSYPRSGETQYF
CDR3 DNA: TGCGCCAGCAGCCAATCCTATCCTAGGTCCGGGGAGACCCAGTACTTC

J gene: TRBJ1-6
clone size: NA
D gene: NA
V gene: TRBV28
CDR3 protein: CASTEVSPGALHF
CDR3 DNA: TGTGCCAGCACCGAGGTCTCACCAGGGGCCCTCCACTTT

J gene: TRBJ2-1
clone size: NA
D gene: NA
V gene: TRBV29-1
CDR3 protein: CSVGGIDNEQFF
CDR3 DNA: TGCAGCGTTGGAGGAATTGACAATGAGCAGTTCTTC

J gene: TRBJ2-1
clone size: NA
D gene: TRBD2
V gene: TRBV18
CDR3 protein: CASSSSYRTSGYNEQFF
CDR3 DNA: TGTGCCAGCTCCTCCTCGTACCGGACTAGCGGGTACAATGAGCAGTTCTTC

J gene: TRBJ2-7
clone size: NA
D gene: NA
V gene: TRBV6-1
CDR3 protein: CASSDRTYRSYEQYF
CDR3 DNA: TGTGCCAGCAGTGACAGGACATATCGCTCCTACGAGCAGTACTTC

J gene: TRBJ2-7
clone size: NA
D gene: NA
V gene: TRBV12-3/TRBV12-4
CDR3 protein: CASTRLRFDEQYF
CDR3 DNA: TGTGCCAGCACACGGTTACGCTTCGACGAGCAGTACTTC

J gene: TRBJ2-1
clone size: NA
D gene: TRBD2
V gene: TRBV14
CDR3 protein: CASSPTSALNEQFF
CDR3 DNA: TGTGCCAGCAGCCCGACTAGCGCCCTTAATGAGCAGTTCTTC

J gene: TRBJ1-2
clone size: NA
D gene: NA
V gene: TRBV19
CDR3 protein: CASSMWDTANYGYTF
CDR3 DNA: TGTGCCAGTAGTATGTGGGACACAGCTAACTATGGCTACACCTTC

J gene: TRBJ2-5
clone size: NA
D gene: NA
V gene: TRBV5-1
CDR3 protein: CASSETVIQETQYF
CDR3 DNA: TGCGCCAGCAGCGAGACAGTGATCCAAGAGACCCAGTACTTC

J gene: TRBJ1-2
clone size: NA
D gene: TRBD1
V gene: TRBV7-2
CDR3 protein: CASSLGPTLGGGGYTF
CDR3 DNA: TGTGCCAGCAGCTTAGGCCCGACCTTAGGGGGCGGTGGCTACACCTTC

J gene: TRBJ2-5
clone size: NA
D gene: TRBD2
V gene: TRBV6-5
CDR3 protein: CASTWGLEETQYF
CDR3 DNA: TGTGCCAGCACTTGGGGACTAGAAGAGACCCAGTACTTC

J gene: TRBJ1-6
clone size: NA
D gene: TRBD1
V gene: TRBV5-1
CDR3 protein: CASSLSPGQGNSPLHF
CDR3 DNA: TGCGCCAGCAGCTTGTCACCGGGACAGGGGAATTCACCCCTCCACTTT

J gene: TRBJ2-2
clone size: NA
D gene: NA
V gene: TRBV5-1
CDR3 protein: CASSLGSEVAGELFF
CDR3 DNA: TGCGCCAGCAGCTTAGGTAGTGAGGTCGCCGGGGAGCTGTTTTTT

J gene: TRBJ2-7
clone size: NA
D gene: TRBD2
V gene: TRBV5-1
CDR3 protein: CASSSLAGASYEQYF
CDR3 DNA: TGCGCCAGCAGCTCGCTAGCGGGTGCCTCCTACGAGCAGTACTTC

J gene: TRBJ2-3
clone size: NA
D gene: NA
V gene: TRBV7-2
CDR3 protein: CASSPLTLDTQYF
CDR3 DNA: TGTGCCAGCAGCCCACTAACATTGGATACGCAGTATTTT

J gene: TRBJ2-3
clone size: NA
D gene: NA
V gene: TRBV2
CDR3 protein: CASSEFLRTDTQYF
CDR3 DNA: TGTGCCAGCAGTGAGTTCCTCCGCACAGATACGCAGTATTTT

J gene: TRBJ1-2
clone size: NA
D gene: TRBD1
V gene: TRBV5-1
CDR3 protein: CASSLDPTGVDYGYTF
CDR3 DNA: TGCGCCAGCAGCTTGGACCCTACAGGGGTAGACTATGGCTACACCTTC

J gene: TRBJ2-1
clone size: NA
D gene: TRBD2
V gene: TRBV5-4
CDR3 protein: CASSFAGGPSYNEQFF
CDR3 DNA: TGTGCCAGCAGCTTCGCGGGGGGGCCCTCCTACAATGAGCAGTTCTTC

J gene: TRBJ1-2
clone size: NA
D gene: NA
V gene: TRBV6-5
CDR3 protein: CASRFTGNSGYTF
CDR3 DNA: TGTGCCAGCAGATTTACAGGGAATTCGGGCTACACCTTC

J gene: TRBJ2-5
clone size: NA
D gene: NA
V gene: TRBV2
CDR3 protein: CASSEAGEETQYF
CDR3 DNA: TGTGCCAGCAGTGAAGCTGGGGAGGAGACCCAGTACTTC

J gene: TRBJ2-1
clone size: NA
D gene: NA
V gene: TRBV7-2
CDR3 protein: CASSSRRDNEQFF
CDR3 DNA: TGTGCCAGCAGCTCGCGACGGGACAATGAGCAGTTCTTC

J gene: TRBJ1-2
clone size: NA
D gene: NA
V gene: TRBV5-1
CDR3 protein: CASSLEAPPGIVSF
CDR3 DNA: TGCGCCAGCAGCTTGGAAGCCCCCCCGGGGATTGTGAGCTTC

J gene: TRBJ1-6
clone size: NA
D gene: TRBD1
V gene: TRBV7-9
CDR3 protein: CASSPRDRVSPLHF
CDR3 DNA: TGTGCCAGCAGCCCGAGGGACAGGGTTTCACCCCTCCACTTT

J gene: TRBJ1-1
clone size: NA
D gene: NA
V gene: TRBV6-5
CDR3 protein: CASTRTSSMNTEAFF
CDR3 DNA: TGTGCCAGCACCCGAACCTCAAGCATGAACACTGAAGCTTTCTTT

J gene: TRBJ1-1
clone size: few
D gene: NA
V gene: TRBV6-5
CDR3 protein: CASSGPQGNTEAFF
CDR3 DNA: TGTGCCAGCAGCGGACCTCAGGGGAACACTGAAGCTTTCTTT

J gene: TRBJ1-2
clone size: few
D gene: NA
V gene: TRBV5-1
CDR3 protein: CASSPDSGGGYGYTF
CDR3 DNA: TGCGCCAGCAGCCCAGACAGTGGGGGAGGCTATGGCTACACCTTC

J gene: TRBJ2-7
clone size: NA
D gene: NA
V gene: TRBV7-2
CDR3 protein: CASSFLSRAPYEQYF
CDR3 DNA: TGTGCCAGCAGCTTCCTGAGTAGAGCTCCCTACGAGCAGTACTTC

J gene: TRBJ2-2
clone size: NA
D gene: TRBD1
V gene: TRBV5-4
CDR3 protein: CASSPGTGKNGAGELFF
CDR3 DNA: TGTGCCAGCAGCCCCGGGACAGGGAAAAATGGGGCCGGGGAGCTGTTTTTT

J gene: TRBJ1-6
clone size: NA
D gene: NA
V gene: TRBV9
CDR3 protein: CASSALPDPLTGGNSPLHF
CDR3 DNA: TGTGCCAGCAGCGCCCTCCCGGACCCCCTAACCGGAGGTAATTCACCCCTCCACTTT

J gene: TRBJ2-7
clone size: few
D gene: NA
V gene: TRBV4-2
CDR3 protein: CASSAGMISYEQYF
CDR3 DNA: TGTGCCAGCAGCGCCGGGATGATTTCCTACGAGCAGTACTTC

J gene: TRBJ2-5
clone size: NA
D gene: TRBD1
V gene: TRBV4-2
CDR3 protein: CASSQPGQENQETQYF
CDR3 DNA: TGTGCCAGCAGCCAACCGGGACAGGAAAACCAAGAGACCCAGTACTTC

J gene: TRBJ2-2
clone size: NA
D gene: NA
V gene: TRBV19
CDR3 protein: CASSIWVQSTTMNTGELFF
CDR3 DNA: TGTGCCAGTAGTATTTGGGTTCAATCCACGACAATGAACACCGGGGAGCTGTTTTTT

J gene: TRBJ1-6
clone size: NA
D gene: TRBD1
V gene: TRBV19
CDR3 protein: CASSKTGESSYNSPLHF
CDR3 DNA: TGTGCCAGTAGTAAAACAGGGGAGAGCTCCTATAATTCACCCCTCCACTTT

J gene: TRBJ2-7
clone size: NA
D gene: NA
V gene: TRBV18
CDR3 protein: CASSPHPEGEQYF
CDR3 DNA: TGTGCCAGCTCACCCCACCCCGAGGGCGAGCAGTACTTC

J gene: TRBJ2-7
clone size: NA
D gene: TRBD1
V gene: TRBV19
CDR3 protein: CASSTRGQGLGEQYF
CDR3 DNA: TGTGCCAGTAGTACCAGAGGACAGGGTTTGGGCGAGCAGTACTTC

J gene: TRBJ2-3
clone size: NA
D gene: NA
V gene: TRBV6-5
CDR3 protein: CASTKGEGTDTQYF
CDR3 DNA: TGTGCCAGCACGAAGGGGGAGGGGACAGATACGCAGTATTTT

J gene: TRBJ2-5
clone size: NA
D gene: TRBD2
V gene: TRBV5-1
CDR3 protein: CASSATSGPETQYF
CDR3 DNA: TGCGCCAGCAGCGCCACTAGCGGTCCAGAGACCCAGTACTTC

J gene: TRBJ1-2
clone size: NA
D gene: NA
V gene: TRBV29-1
CDR3 protein: CSVPDRNYGYTF
CDR3 DNA: TGCAGCGTGCCAGACAGGAACTATGGCTACACCTTC

J gene: TRBJ1-1
clone size: NA
D gene: TRBD1
V gene: TRBV12-5
CDR3 protein: CASGPKRDGTVDTEAFF
CDR3 DNA: TGTGCTAGTGGTCCCAAGAGGGACGGGACAGTGGACACTGAAGCTTTCTTT

J gene: TRBJ1-5
clone size: NA
D gene: NA
V gene: TRBV28
CDR3 protein: CASSFPPGQPQHF
CDR3 DNA: TGTGCCAGCAGTTTCCCCCCGGGTCAGCCCCAGCATTTT

J gene: TRBJ1-4
clone size: NA
D gene: NA
V gene: TRBV16
CDR3 protein: CASSQGGQGLFF
CDR3 DNA: TGTGCCAGCAGCCAAGGCGGTCAGGGACTGTTTTTT

J gene: TRBJ1-4
clone size: NA
D gene: NA
V gene: TRBV3-1/TRBV3-2
CDR3 protein: CASSQNSRDEKLFF
CDR3 DNA: TGTGCCAGCAGCCAAAACAGCCGAGATGAAAAACTGTTTTTT

J gene: TRBJ2-7
clone size: NA
D gene: NA
V gene: TRBV4-1
CDR3 protein: CASSQASYDRRYEQYF
CDR3 DNA: TGCGCCAGCAGCCAAGCTTCTTACGACAGGAGGTACGAGCAGTACTTC